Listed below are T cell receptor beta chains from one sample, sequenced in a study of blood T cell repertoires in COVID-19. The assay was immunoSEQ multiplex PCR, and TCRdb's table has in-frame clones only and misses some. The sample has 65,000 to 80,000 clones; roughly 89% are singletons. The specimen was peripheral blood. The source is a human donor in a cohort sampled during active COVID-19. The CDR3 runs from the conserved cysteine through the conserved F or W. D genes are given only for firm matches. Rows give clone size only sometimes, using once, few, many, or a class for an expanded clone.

CDR3 DNA: TGTGCCAGCAGCTTAACACTAGCGGGGAACCTAAACATTCAGTACTTC; CDR3 protein: CASSLTLAGNLNIQYF; clone size: .; J gene: TRBJ2-4; V gene: TRBV7-3; D gene: TRBD2
CDR3 DNA: TGTGCCAGCAGTTACGCGACAGGGGTTTCATACGAGCAGTACTTC; CDR3 protein: CASSYATGVSYEQYF; clone size: .; J gene: TRBJ2-7; V gene: TRBV6-5; D gene: TRBD1
CDR3 DNA: TGTGCCAGCAGCTTAAGATTCGCTAGCGATGACACCGGGGAGCTGTTTTTT; CDR3 protein: CASSLRFASDDTGELFF; clone size: .; J gene: TRBJ2-2; V gene: TRBV7-3; D gene: .
CDR3 DNA: TGTGCCAGCAGCTTGAACAGGGAAGACACCATATATTTT; CDR3 protein: CASSLNREDTIYF; clone size: .; J gene: TRBJ1-3; V gene: TRBV7-9; D gene: .
CDR3 DNA: TGTGCCAGCAGCTTAGCGACAGGATCCTACGAGCAGTACTTC; CDR3 protein: CASSLATGSYEQYF; clone size: .; J gene: TRBJ2-7; V gene: TRBV7-2; D gene: .
CDR3 DNA: TGTGCCAGCAGCCATTACCGGGACAGGGAAGCCACCATATATTTT; CDR3 protein: CASSHYRDREATIYF; clone size: .; J gene: TRBJ1-3; V gene: TRBV6-6; D gene: TRBD1
CDR3 DNA: TGTGCCAGTAGTATAACGGGAGTGGGCGGCTACACCTTC; CDR3 protein: CASSITGVGGYTF; clone size: .; J gene: TRBJ1-2; V gene: TRBV19; D gene: .
CDR3 DNA: TGTGCTAGTGGTTTGGCCATCGAGCAGTACTTC; CDR3 protein: CASGLAIEQYF; clone size: once; J gene: TRBJ2-7; V gene: TRBV12-5; D gene: .
CDR3 DNA: TGCAGCGCTCCGACAGGGTCTAGGCTTGGGAGTAACTATGGCTACACCTTC; CDR3 protein: CSAPTGSRLGSNYGYTF; clone size: .; J gene: TRBJ1-2; V gene: TRBV29-1; D gene: TRBD1
CDR3 DNA: TGTGCCACCAGCAGGAACGGGCAGGGGAACACAGATACGCAGTATTTT; CDR3 protein: CATSRNGQGNTDTQYF; clone size: .; J gene: TRBJ2-3; V gene: TRBV15; D gene: .
CDR3 DNA: TGTGCCAGCAGCTTGGCCGGGGACATCTTCCAAGAGACCCAGTACTTC; CDR3 protein: CASSLAGDIFQETQYF; clone size: .; J gene: TRBJ2-5; V gene: TRBV5-5; D gene: .
CDR3 DNA: TGTGCCAGCACCTATCAGGGATACGAGCAGTACTTC; CDR3 protein: CASTYQGYEQYF; clone size: .; J gene: TRBJ2-7; V gene: TRBV7-9; D gene: .
CDR3 DNA: TGCGCCAGCAGTGCCGGGATCGGCACAGATACGCAGTATTTT; CDR3 protein: CASSAGIGTDTQYF; clone size: .; J gene: TRBJ2-3; V gene: TRBV10-1; D gene: .
CDR3 DNA: TGTGCCAGCAGCTCCGGTCGAGGATTGGCCGGGGAGCTGTTTTTT; CDR3 protein: CASSSGRGLAGELFF; clone size: .; J gene: TRBJ2-2; V gene: TRBV7-6; D gene: .
CDR3 DNA: TGTGCCACCAACTTTGGGAGGGGCAACTATGGCTACACCTTC; CDR3 protein: CATNFGRGNYGYTF; clone size: .; J gene: TRBJ1-2; V gene: TRBV19; D gene: .
CDR3 DNA: TGTGCCAGTAGTATATCCCCACAGGGGGGTGGCACAGATACGCAGTATTTT; CDR3 protein: CASSISPQGGGTDTQYF; clone size: .; J gene: TRBJ2-3; V gene: TRBV19; D gene: TRBD1
CDR3 DNA: TGTGCCAGCAGTGAAGACAGGATTAATGAAAAACTGTTTTTT; CDR3 protein: CASSEDRINEKLFF; clone size: once; J gene: TRBJ1-4; V gene: TRBV2; D gene: .
CDR3 DNA: TGTGCCAGCAGCCAGGAGCCAGGGGGGAACACCGGGGAGCTGTTTTTT; CDR3 protein: CASSQEPGGNTGELFF; clone size: once; J gene: TRBJ2-2; V gene: TRBV7-6; D gene: TRBD1
CDR3 DNA: TGTGCCATCAGGGCTAGCGGGGGGGCCACCGACACACCAGATACGCAGTATTTT; CDR3 protein: CAIRASGGATDTPDTQYF; clone size: .; J gene: TRBJ2-3; V gene: TRBV10-3; D gene: TRBD2
CDR3 DNA: TGTGCCAGCAGCGTAGGAAGCGGTACCTACGAGCAGTACTTC; CDR3 protein: CASSVGSGTYEQYF; clone size: .; J gene: TRBJ2-7; V gene: TRBV9; D gene: .
CDR3 DNA: TGCAGCGTTGCCCTGGGACAGGGGAACTATGGCTACACCTTC; CDR3 protein: CSVALGQGNYGYTF; clone size: .; J gene: TRBJ1-2; V gene: TRBV29-1; D gene: TRBD1
CDR3 DNA: TGTGCCAGCAGCGAGGGACAGGGATCTGAAGCTTTCTTT; CDR3 protein: CASSEGQGSEAFF; clone size: .; J gene: TRBJ1-1; V gene: TRBV5-5; D gene: TRBD1
CDR3 DNA: TGCGCCAGCAGCCAAGATCGGAGGGAAGGGTGGGGAAACACCATATATTTT; CDR3 protein: CASSQDRREGWGNTIYF; clone size: .; J gene: TRBJ1-3; V gene: TRBV4-3; D gene: .
CDR3 DNA: .; CDR3 protein: CASSIVAQGAMGFF; clone size: .; J gene: TRBJ1-1; V gene: TRBV19; D gene: .
CDR3 DNA: TGTGCCAGCAGCTTAGCAGGGGGTGGGAACTACGAGCAGTACTTC; CDR3 protein: CASSLAGGGNYEQYF; clone size: .; J gene: TRBJ2-7; V gene: TRBV7-6; D gene: .
CDR3 DNA: TGTGCCAGCAGCCAACGGGGGACCGGGGCAGATGGCTACACCTTC; CDR3 protein: CASSQRGTGADGYTF; clone size: few; J gene: TRBJ1-2; V gene: TRBV14; D gene: .
CDR3 DNA: TGTGCCAGCAGTTACTCGTTAGGAGGGATTTCACCCCTCCACTTT; CDR3 protein: CASSYSLGGISPLHF; clone size: .; J gene: TRBJ1-6; V gene: TRBV6-6; D gene: .
CDR3 DNA: TGCAGCGTTGACGGAGGACTGGTCTTTTCAGATACGCAGTATTTT; CDR3 protein: CSVDGGLVFSDTQYF; clone size: few; J gene: TRBJ2-3; V gene: TRBV29-1; D gene: .
CDR3 DNA: TGTGCCAGCAGCTTTTCCGGGGTTTTTATCTACGAGCAGTACTTC; CDR3 protein: CASSFSGVFIYEQYF; clone size: .; J gene: TRBJ2-7; V gene: TRBV5-5; D gene: .
CDR3 DNA: TGCGCCAGCAGCCATACCCGTACGGGGGGATTTTACAATGAGCAGTTCTTC; CDR3 protein: CASSHTRTGGFYNEQFF; clone size: .; J gene: TRBJ2-1; V gene: TRBV4-3; D gene: TRBD2
CDR3 DNA: TGTGCCAGCAGTGAGGTCCGCAGGGGGCTCCGGCAGCCCCAGCATTTT; CDR3 protein: CASSEVRRGLRQPQHF; clone size: .; J gene: TRBJ1-5; V gene: TRBV6-1; D gene: TRBD1
CDR3 DNA: TGTGCCAGCAGTCTAGGGGAGAACACTGAAGCTTTCTTT; CDR3 protein: CASSLGENTEAFF; clone size: .; J gene: TRBJ1-1; V gene: TRBV11-1; D gene: .
CDR3 DNA: TGTGCCCACAAGGGGACTAGCGACACAGATACGCAGTATTTT; CDR3 protein: CAHKGTSDTDTQYF; clone size: .; J gene: TRBJ2-3; V gene: TRBV10-3; D gene: TRBD2
CDR3 DNA: TGTGCCTGGAGTGTAGTGGGAGGGAGCAATCAGCCCCAGCATTTT; CDR3 protein: CAWSVVGGSNQPQHF; clone size: .; J gene: TRBJ1-5; V gene: TRBV30; D gene: .
CDR3 DNA: TGTGCCAGCAGTGACTCTCCAGGGAATCCCGGCCCCTCCTACGAGCAGTACTTC; CDR3 protein: CASSDSPGNPGPSYEQYF; clone size: .; J gene: TRBJ2-7; V gene: TRBV6-4; D gene: .
CDR3 DNA: TGTGCCAGCAGACGGGGACTAGCAACCGGGGAGCTGTTTTTT; CDR3 protein: CASRRGLATGELFF; clone size: .; J gene: TRBJ2-2; V gene: TRBV5-6; D gene: TRBD2
CDR3 DNA: TGTGCCAGCAGCACGACTAGCGGGGGGGCCGGGGAGCTGTTTTTT; CDR3 protein: CASSTTSGGAGELFF; clone size: .; J gene: TRBJ2-2; V gene: TRBV7-2; D gene: TRBD2